This TCR beta chain was identified in a study of a mutant IDH1 vaccine in newly diagnosed glioma. The wider study: Treated patients were around 62% male, about 40% female, mean age 40.4 years. Previous care, which was radiotherapy, temozolomide, or both, most often involved both.

Here immunoSEQ multiplex PCR was the method, and the copy in TCRdb shows in-frame clones only, minus some. The sample includes about 56,000 clones, about 89% of them seen just once. The time point was: week 23, last vaccination. Doses of 300 ug of mutant IDH1 20-mer peptide were given with topical imiquimod. About this clone: Its target is not known.

This CDR3 has 16 residues. V was pared by 0 bases and J by 1 base, with 12 bases between. Germline V lookup: CDR1 MGHRA, CDR2 YSYEKL. General observations from the study: Most patients, around 93%, showed vaccine-induced immune responses.

This sequence was found in a man aged 40-49 years with glioma. The sequencing here drew on PBMCs, taken from a glioma patient whose treatment included an IDH1 peptide vaccine. The chain recombines TRBV4-1 with TRBJ1-1; D unresolved. The CDR3 here is CASSQDPFPANTEAFF. Here the CDR3 DNA reads TGCGCCAGCAGCCAAGATCCGTTCCCAGCGAACACTGAAGCTTTCTTT.